The 2 T cell receptor beta chains presented below share a single source sample, sequenced in a study of a mutant IDH1 vaccine in newly diagnosed glioma. As for time point: week 5, during vaccination. A single vaccine dose contained 300 ug of mutant IDH1 20-mer peptide, and topical imiquimod was used with it. Here immunoSEQ multiplex PCR was the method, and the copy in TCRdb shows in-frame clones only, minus some. The sample lists about 26,000 clones, 70% to 85% occurring once. These receptors' antigens are unknown. The material was PBMCs, obtained from a glioma patient whose treatment included an IDH1 peptide vaccine. The receptors were gathered from a man aged 35-49 years with glioma. Some clones in this sample may be carry-over from other donors' samples.

This sequence joins TRBV7-2 and TRBJ1-5; the match to TRBD1 covers 7 bases. V gave up 5 bases and J gave up 4 bases; unmatched junction bases: 8. The CDR3 is 15 residues long. Germline assignment: CDR1 SGHTA and CDR2 FQGNSA. CDR3 sequence: CASSAPGTANQPQHF. CDR3 sequence (DNA): TGTGCCAGCAGCGCCCCGGGGACAGCTAATCAGCCCCAGCATTTT.

J is TRBJ2-7 and V is TRBV27; the D gene could be TRBD1 or TRBD2 (5 bases each). The V gene lost 5 bases and the J gene lost 1 base, with 12 bases spanning the gap. The CDR3 totals 14 residues. CDR1 is MNHEY and CDR2 is SMNVEV in the germline V gene (reference sequence). Here the CDR3 DNA reads TGTGCCAGCAGTCCCGGGACCAAGTCCTACGAGCAGTACTTC. Protein: CASSPGTKSYEQYF.